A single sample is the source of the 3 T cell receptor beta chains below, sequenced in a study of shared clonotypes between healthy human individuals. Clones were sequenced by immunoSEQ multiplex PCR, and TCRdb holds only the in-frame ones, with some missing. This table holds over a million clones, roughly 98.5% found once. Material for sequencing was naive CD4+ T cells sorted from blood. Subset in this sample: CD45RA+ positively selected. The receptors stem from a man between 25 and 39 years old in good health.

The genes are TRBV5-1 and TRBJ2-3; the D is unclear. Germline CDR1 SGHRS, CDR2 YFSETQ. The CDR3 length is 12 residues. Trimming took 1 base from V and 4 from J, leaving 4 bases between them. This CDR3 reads CASSLISDTQYF. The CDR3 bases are TGCGCCAGCAGCTTGATTTCAGATACGCAGTATTTT.

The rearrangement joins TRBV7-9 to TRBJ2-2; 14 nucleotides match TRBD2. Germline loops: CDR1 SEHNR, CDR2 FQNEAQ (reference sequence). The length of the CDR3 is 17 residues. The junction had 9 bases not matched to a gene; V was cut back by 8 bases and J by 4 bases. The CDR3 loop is CASEGLAGVVGTGELFF. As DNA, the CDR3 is TGTGCCAGCGAGGGACTAGCGGGAGTAGTTGGCACCGGGGAGCTGTTTTTT.

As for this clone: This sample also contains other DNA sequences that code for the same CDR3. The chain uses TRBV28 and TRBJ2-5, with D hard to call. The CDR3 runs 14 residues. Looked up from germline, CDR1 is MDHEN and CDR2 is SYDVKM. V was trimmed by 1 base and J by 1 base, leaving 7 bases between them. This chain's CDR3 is CASSLLAAQETQYF. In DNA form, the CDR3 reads TGTGCCAGCAGTTTATTGGCAGCCCAAGAGACCCAGTACTTC. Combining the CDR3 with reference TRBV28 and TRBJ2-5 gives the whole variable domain DVKVTQSSRYLVKRTGEKVFLECVQDMDHENMFWYRQDPGLGLRLIYFSYDVKMKEKGDIPEGYSVSREKKERFSLILESASTNQTSMYLCASSLLAAQETQYFGPGTRLLVL.